The entry that follows covers one T cell receptor (beta chain) sequence. What it binds is not known. One end of the junction fails to match germline, which may point to a read error. The data belong to a study of cytomegalovirus exposure and HLA in healthy donors. Germline-derived CDR1 and CDR2 are MNHNY and SVGAGI (reference sequence). The CDR3 has 13 amino acids. The PCR had 60 Vbeta and 13 Jbeta primers. Sequenced by immunoSEQ multiplex PCR; TCRdb stores in-frame clones only, minus some. Found here are approximately 200,000 clones, 70% to 85% of them singletons; the top ten hold 4.4%. The study's findings and limits: The classifier reportedly diagnosed cytomegalovirus status with high sensitivity and specificity. Exclusion as indistinguishable affected some V segments, including TRBV6-2 and TRBV6-3. Confirmation was obtained in vitro that a few CMV-associated chains are specific for CMV antigens. Reports indicate that TCR beta sequences accurately predicted the HLA-A and HLA-B alleles of most subjects.

This receptor was obtained from a woman in her twenties or thirties in good health and CMV-seropositive. The chain uses TRBV6-6 and TRBJ2-7, with TRBD2 matching 16 bases. Sample: PBMCs. The DNA of the CDR3 is TGTGCCAGCAGCCAGGGACTAGCGGGAGGGGAGTCGTTC. Its protein is CASSQGLAGGESF.